This TCR beta chain was found in a study of human T cells and chemical hapten exposure. Study-wide points: With alopecia, donors may have immune responses unlike healthy people's.

Time point specified: patch test 3, about 24 weeks after DPC sensitization. This sample's treatment: therapeutic diphenylcyclopropenone sensitization with weekly scalp DPC. Unfractionated whole blood served as the source for total RNA extraction. This CDR3 is 13 amino acids long. Germline-derived CDR1 and CDR2 are SGHKS and YYEKEE (reference sequence). Losses at the gene ends were 2 bases for V and 7 bases for J; bases not matched to a gene: 3. The library gave individual cDNA molecules unique molecular identifiers. TCRdb fed the RACE reads into MiXCR, producing one record per CDR3 protein. This table has some 39,000 distinct CDR3 sequences, 9% to 9.5% appearing once. This clonotype was recorded many times. Its antigen is unknown.

The chain has TRBV5-5 and TRBJ1-2; the match to TRBD1 covers 9 bases. This material consisted of whole blood, taken in connection with sensitization to the hapten diphenylcyclopropenone (DPC). The source of this sequence is a man aged 45-60 years with alopecia areata. Some clones in this sample may be carry-over from other donors' samples. DNA for the CDR3: TGTGCCAGCAGCTTCTGGACAGGGGTTGGCTACACCTTC. Its protein is CASSFWTGVGYTF.